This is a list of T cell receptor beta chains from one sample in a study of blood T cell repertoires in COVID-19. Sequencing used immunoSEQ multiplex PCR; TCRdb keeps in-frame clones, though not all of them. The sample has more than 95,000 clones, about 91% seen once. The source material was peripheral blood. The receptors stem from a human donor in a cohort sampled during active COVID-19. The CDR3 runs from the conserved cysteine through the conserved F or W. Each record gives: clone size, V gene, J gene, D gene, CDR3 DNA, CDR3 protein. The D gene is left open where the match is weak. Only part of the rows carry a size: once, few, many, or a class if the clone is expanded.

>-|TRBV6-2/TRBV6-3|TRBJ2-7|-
TGTGCCAGCAGTTACTCTAGCGGACATGGCGAGCAGTACTTC
CASSYSSGHGEQYF
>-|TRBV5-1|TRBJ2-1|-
TGCGCCAGCAGCTTACGGGAGTTTGACAATGAGCAGTTCTTC
CASSLREFDNEQFF
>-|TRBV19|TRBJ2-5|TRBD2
TGTGCCAGTAGCGGACGTTGGATAGCGGGAGAAGAGACCCAGTACTTC
CASSGRWIAGEETQYF
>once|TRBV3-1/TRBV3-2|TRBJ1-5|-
TGTGCCAGCAGCCAGGGCACGGAGGTTGCAGGACAGCCCCAGCATTTT
CASSQGTEVAGQPQHF
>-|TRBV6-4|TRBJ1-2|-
TGTGCCAGCAGCCCCCCGACAGTTTGGCCCGGTAACTATGGCTACACCTTC
CASSPPTVWPGNYGYTF
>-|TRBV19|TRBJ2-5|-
TGTGCCAGTAGTATGGGCACCTCCCAAGAGACCCAGTACTTC
CASSMGTSQETQYF
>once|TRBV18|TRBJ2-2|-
TGTGCCAGCTCACCTACTAGGACCAAGAACACCGGGGAGCTGTTTTTT
CASSPTRTKNTGELFF
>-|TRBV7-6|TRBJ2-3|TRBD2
TGTGCCAGCAGCTTAGCGGGAGGGCCGGCAGATACGCAGTATTTT
CASSLAGGPADTQYF
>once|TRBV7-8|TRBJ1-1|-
TGTGCCAGCAGCTTCACTGGCGGGGTTGGCACTGAAGCTTTCTTT
CASSFTGGVGTEAFF
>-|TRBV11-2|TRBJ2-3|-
TGTGCCAGCAGCTCACGGACAGCAGCCACAGATACGCAGTATTTT
CASSSRTAATDTQYF
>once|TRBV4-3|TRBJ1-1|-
TGCGCCAGCAGCCAAGGGGACGGGGGGGTAAACACTGAAGCTTTCTTT
CASSQGDGGVNTEAFF
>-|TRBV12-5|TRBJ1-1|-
TGTGCTAGTGGGGGGGCTGAAGGTGGGACTGAAGCTTTCTTT
CASGGAEGGTEAFF
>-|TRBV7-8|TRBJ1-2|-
TGTGCCAGCAGCGAACAGGGTTATAGTTATGGCTACACCTTC
CASSEQGYSYGYTF
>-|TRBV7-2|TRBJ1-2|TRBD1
TGTGCCAGCAGCTCCCTGACAGGGACGGTAGGCTACACCTTC
CASSSLTGTVGYTF
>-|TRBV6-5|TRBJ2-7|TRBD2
TGTGCCAGCAGTTCGGGAGGGTGGGGGCAGTACTTC
CASSSGGWGQYF
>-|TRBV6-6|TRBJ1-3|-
TGTGCCAGCACCCTAAAGGGGAGGGCCGGAAACACCATATATTTT
CASTLKGRAGNTIYF
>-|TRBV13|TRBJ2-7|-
TGTGCCAGCAGCTTAACAGACAGCCTCTCCTACGAGCAGTACTTC
CASSLTDSLSYEQYF
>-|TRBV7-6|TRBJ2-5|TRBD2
TGTGCCAGCAGCTTTGATAGCGGGGGAGCCACACAAGAGACCCAGTACTTC
CASSFDSGGATQETQYF
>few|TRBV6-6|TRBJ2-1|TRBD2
TGTGCCAGCAGTTTGCTAGCGGGAGGGTGGAATGAGCAGTTCTTC
CASSLLAGGWNEQFF
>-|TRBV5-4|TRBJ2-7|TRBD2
TGTGCCAGCAGCTGGGGAGGGGTCGAGCAGTACTTC
CASSWGGVEQYF
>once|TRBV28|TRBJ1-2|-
TGTGCCAGCAGTTTATCTCACAGAAGCTATGGCTACACCTTC
CASSLSHRSYGYTF
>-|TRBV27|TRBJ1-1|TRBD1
TGTGCCAGCAGTTCAGGGACAGGGGTGGACACTGAAGCTTTCTTT
CASSSGTGVDTEAFF
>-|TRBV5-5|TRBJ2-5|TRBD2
TGTGCCAGCAGCAAAGGAACCCTAGCGGGAGGGGTGGAGACCCAGTACTTC
CASSKGTLAGGVETQYF
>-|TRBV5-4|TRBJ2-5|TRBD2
TGTGCCAGCAGCTTCGGGGAGCTAGCGGGTGGTGAGACCCAGTACTTC
CASSFGELAGGETQYF
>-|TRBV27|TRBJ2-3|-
TGTGCCAGCAGTTTATATCAGGGCCTAGATACGCAGTATTTT
CASSLYQGLDTQYF
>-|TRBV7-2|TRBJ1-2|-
TGTGCCAGCAGCTTCCCCCAGGGATTCAATGGCTACACCTTC
CASSFPQGFNGYTF
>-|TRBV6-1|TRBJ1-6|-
TGTGCCAGCAGTGAAAGTGGGGGGTATAGTAATTCACCCCTCCACTTT
CASSESGGYSNSPLHF
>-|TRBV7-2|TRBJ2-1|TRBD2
TGTGCCAGCAGCTCCGGGACTAGCGGGAGGGCCTGGCATGAGCAGTTCTTC
CASSSGTSGRAWHEQFF
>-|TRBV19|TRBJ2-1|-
TGTGCCAGTAGTATGAGGGACCCCGGGGGCAATGAGCAGTTCTTC
CASSMRDPGGNEQFF
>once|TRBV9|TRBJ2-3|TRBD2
TGTGCCAGCAGCGTTCGCACTAGCGGGGGGGCCCAAGATACGCAGTATTTT
CASSVRTSGGAQDTQYF
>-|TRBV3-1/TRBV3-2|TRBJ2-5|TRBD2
TGTGCCAGCAGCCGACTAGCGGGGGATTCCGGGGAGACCCAGTACTTC
CASSRLAGDSGETQYF
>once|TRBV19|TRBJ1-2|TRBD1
TGTGCCAGTAGTTCCTCGACAGGGGAGGCTTCTGGCTACACCTTC
CASSSSTGEASGYTF
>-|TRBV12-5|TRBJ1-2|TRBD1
TGTGCTAGTGGTTTCATGACAGGGGGGAGCTACACCTTC
CASGFMTGGSYTF
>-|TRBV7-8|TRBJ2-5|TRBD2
TGTGCCAGCAGCTTTCCCGAGGGACTAGCGGGGGGGCGGTACCAAGAGACCCAGTACTTC
CASSFPEGLAGGRYQETQYF
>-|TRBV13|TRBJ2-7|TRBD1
TGTGCCAGCAGCCAAGGACAGGGGGCCTACGAGCAGTACTTC
CASSQGQGAYEQYF
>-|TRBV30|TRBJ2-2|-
TGTGCCTGGAGTGTAACCGAGACCGGGGAGCTGTTTTTT
CAWSVTETGELFF
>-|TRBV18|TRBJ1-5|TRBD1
TGTGCCAGCTCACCACAGGGGGCAAGTGGCAATCAGCCCCAGCATTTT
CASSPQGASGNQPQHF
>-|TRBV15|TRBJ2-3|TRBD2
TGTGCCACCAGCAGAGAGACTTCGGGAGGACCAACAGATACGCAGTATTTT
CATSRETSGGPTDTQYF